These T cell receptor beta chains were read from a single sample in a study of blood T cell repertoires in COVID-19. The table came from immunoSEQ multiplex PCR; TCRdb's copy has only in-frame clones and leaves some out. This table holds fewer than 300,000 clones, 82% found once. Sample: peripheral blood. The receptor set was obtained from a woman between 18 and 29 years old with acute or convalescent COVID-19. The CDR3 runs from the conserved cysteine through the conserved F or W. Each record gives: clone size, V gene, D gene, J gene, CDR3 protein, CDR3 DNA. A D gene is named only where the DNA matches it firmly. Size tells how often a clone was seen (once, few, many) or the class of an expanded clone, and some rows leave it out.

clone size: .; V gene: TRBV19; D gene: TRBD1; J gene: TRBJ1-3; CDR3 protein: CASTRGQGISGNTIYF; CDR3 DNA: TGTGCCAGTACCCGGGGACAGGGCATTTCTGGAAACACCATATATTTT
clone size: .; V gene: TRBV5-4; D gene: .; J gene: TRBJ1-2; CDR3 protein: CASGRDGSNYGYTF; CDR3 DNA: TGTGCCAGCGGGAGGGACGGTTCTAACTATGGCTACACCTTC
clone size: .; V gene: TRBV19; D gene: .; J gene: TRBJ1-5; CDR3 protein: CASSIRGSNQPQHF; CDR3 DNA: TGTGCCAGTAGTATCAGGGGTAGCAATCAGCCCCAGCATTTT
clone size: .; V gene: TRBV19; D gene: .; J gene: TRBJ1-4; CDR3 protein: CASSRKRSATNEKLFF; CDR3 DNA: TGTGCCAGTTCCCGGAAGAGGTCCGCAACTAATGAAAAACTGTTTTTT
clone size: .; V gene: TRBV4-3; D gene: .; J gene: TRBJ1-2; CDR3 protein: CASSQVYPGYGYTF; CDR3 DNA: TGCGCCAGCAGCCAAGTTTATCCAGGCTATGGCTACACCTTC
clone size: few; V gene: TRBV6-5; D gene: TRBD1; J gene: TRBJ2-7; CDR3 protein: CASSQTRTGDIEQYF; CDR3 DNA: TGTGCCAGCAGTCAGACACGGACAGGGGATATCGAGCAGTACTTC
clone size: .; V gene: TRBV30; D gene: .; J gene: TRBJ1-1; CDR3 protein: CAWSVGQPTEAFF; CDR3 DNA: TGTGCCTGGAGTGTGGGACAACCCACTGAAGCTTTCTTT
clone size: .; V gene: TRBV9; D gene: TRBD2; J gene: TRBJ2-5; CDR3 protein: CASSVAVTSGETQYF; CDR3 DNA: TGTGCCAGCAGCGTAGCTGTGACTAGCGGGGAGACCCAGTACTTC
clone size: .; V gene: TRBV25-1; D gene: .; J gene: TRBJ1-1; CDR3 protein: CASSSGAANTEAFF; CDR3 DNA: TGTGCCAGCTCCAGCGGGGCGGCGAACACTGAAGCTTTCTTT
clone size: once; V gene: TRBV7-2; D gene: .; J gene: TRBJ2-3; CDR3 protein: CASSFERLFTDTQYF; CDR3 DNA: TGTGCCAGCAGCTTTGAGCGGTTATTCACAGATACGCAGTATTTT
clone size: .; V gene: TRBV28; D gene: .; J gene: TRBJ1-2; CDR3 protein: CASSLRQGNYGYTF; CDR3 DNA: TGTGCCAGCAGTTTAAGGCAGGGAAACTATGGCTACACCTTC
clone size: .; V gene: TRBV6-5; D gene: .; J gene: TRBJ1-5; CDR3 protein: CASSPLLSNQPQHF; CDR3 DNA: TGTGCCAGCAGCCCGCTCCTAAGCAATCAGCCCCAGCATTTT
clone size: .; V gene: TRBV14; D gene: .; J gene: TRBJ1-2; CDR3 protein: CASSQTARYGYTF; CDR3 DNA: TGTGCCAGCAGCCAGACAGCTCGCTATGGCTACACCTTC
clone size: .; V gene: TRBV6-5; D gene: .; J gene: TRBJ2-7; CDR3 protein: CASSQTGSGEQYF; CDR3 DNA: TGTGCCAGCAGTCAAACTGGGAGCGGCGAGCAGTACTTC
clone size: .; V gene: TRBV25-1; D gene: .; J gene: TRBJ2-6; CDR3 protein: CASTPMGGNVLTF; CDR3 DNA: TGTGCCAGCACGCCGATGGGGGGAAACGTCCTGACTTTC
clone size: .; V gene: TRBV7-9; D gene: TRBD2; J gene: TRBJ2-1; CDR3 protein: CASSPRASGRADEQFF; CDR3 DNA: TGTGCCAGCAGCCCAAGGGCCAGCGGGAGGGCCGATGAGCAGTTCTTC
clone size: .; V gene: TRBV27; D gene: TRBD2; J gene: TRBJ2-5; CDR3 protein: CASSLSQRIAGGETQYF; CDR3 DNA: TGTGCCAGCAGTTTATCGCAACGGATAGCGGGGGGAGAGACCCAGTACTTC
clone size: .; V gene: TRBV11-2; D gene: TRBD2; J gene: TRBJ2-7; CDR3 protein: CASSLRLTDGRLAGYEQYF; CDR3 DNA: TGTGCCAGCAGCTTAAGGCTAACCGATGGGCGACTAGCGGGATACGAGCAGTACTTC
clone size: .; V gene: TRBV14; D gene: .; J gene: TRBJ2-7; CDR3 protein: CASSQERRQLYEQYF; CDR3 DNA: TGTGCCAGCAGCCAAGAGAGGCGGCAGCTCTACGAGCAGTACTTC
clone size: few; V gene: TRBV18; D gene: .; J gene: TRBJ2-1; CDR3 protein: CASSLTDDEQFF; CDR3 DNA: TGTGCCAGCTCACTTACAGACGATGAGCAGTTCTTC
clone size: .; V gene: TRBV30; D gene: .; J gene: TRBJ2-5; CDR3 protein: CAWSVQRGQTQYF; CDR3 DNA: TGTGCCTGGAGTGTACAAAGGGGTCAGACCCAGTACTTC
clone size: .; V gene: TRBV7-9; D gene: TRBD2; J gene: TRBJ2-3; CDR3 protein: CASSYLSGIADTQYF; CDR3 DNA: TGTGCCAGCAGCTACCTTAGCGGGATAGCAGATACGCAGTATTTT
clone size: .; V gene: TRBV2; D gene: TRBD2; J gene: TRBJ2-2; CDR3 protein: CASKLGGRAIGELFF; CDR3 DNA: TGTGCCAGCAAGCTCGGCGGGAGGGCCATCGGGGAGCTGTTTTTT
clone size: few; V gene: TRBV7-2; D gene: .; J gene: TRBJ2-3; CDR3 protein: CASSSPRESTVSDTQYF; CDR3 DNA: TGTGCCAGCAGCAGCCCCCGGGAGTCCACAGTTTCAGATACGCAGTATTTT
clone size: .; V gene: TRBV12-3/TRBV12-4; D gene: .; J gene: TRBJ1-6; CDR3 protein: CASSLGGSPLHF; CDR3 DNA: TGTGCCAGCAGTTTGGGGGGTAGTCCCCTCCACTTT
clone size: .; V gene: TRBV6-5; D gene: .; J gene: TRBJ2-7; CDR3 protein: CASWVGGWGEQYF; CDR3 DNA: TGTGCCAGCTGGGTAGGGGGATGGGGCGAGCAGTACTTC
clone size: .; V gene: TRBV5-5; D gene: .; J gene: TRBJ1-1; CDR3 protein: CASSSPSEAFF; CDR3 DNA: TGTGCCAGCAGCTCTCCGTCTGAAGCTTTCTTT
clone size: .; V gene: TRBV28; D gene: TRBD2; J gene: TRBJ2-1; CDR3 protein: CASSPPGLAGVEQFF; CDR3 DNA: TGTGCCAGCAGTCCGCCGGGACTAGCGGGAGTTGAGCAGTTCTTC
clone size: .; V gene: TRBV12-3/TRBV12-4; D gene: TRBD2; J gene: TRBJ2-5; CDR3 protein: CASRLAPQETQYF; CDR3 DNA: TGTGCCAGCAGACTAGCGCCCCAAGAGACCCAGTACTTC
clone size: few; V gene: TRBV6-6; D gene: TRBD1; J gene: TRBJ1-5; CDR3 protein: CASSYSGTGDQPQHF; CDR3 DNA: TGTGCCAGCAGTTACTCGGGGACAGGGGATCAGCCCCAGCATTTT
clone size: .; V gene: TRBV24-1; D gene: TRBD2; J gene: TRBJ2-3; CDR3 protein: CATSEGGLAGGTFTDTQYF; CDR3 DNA: TGTGCCACCAGTGAGGGGGGACTAGCGGGGGGAACCTTCACAGATACGCAGTATTTT
clone size: .; V gene: TRBV5-4; D gene: TRBD2; J gene: TRBJ2-7; CDR3 protein: CASSRTSGLTYEQYF; CDR3 DNA: TGTGCCAGCAGCCGGACTAGCGGATTGACCTACGAGCAGTACTTC
clone size: .; V gene: TRBV6-1; D gene: TRBD1; J gene: TRBJ1-2; CDR3 protein: CASSDMGQAQTALYGYTF; CDR3 DNA: TGTGCCAGCAGTGATATGGGACAGGCCCAAACAGCCCTCTATGGCTACACCTTC
clone size: few; V gene: TRBV5-1; D gene: .; J gene: TRBJ1-3; CDR3 protein: CASSDQGFGNTIYF; CDR3 DNA: TGCGCCAGCAGCGACCAGGGTTTTGGAAACACCATATATTTT
clone size: .; V gene: TRBV6-2/TRBV6-3; D gene: TRBD2; J gene: TRBJ2-1; CDR3 protein: CASSRLSSGRANEQFF; CDR3 DNA: TGTGCCAGCAGCCGTCTATCTAGCGGGAGGGCCAATGAGCAGTTCTTC
clone size: few; V gene: TRBV21-1; D gene: .; J gene: TRBJ1-5; CDR3 protein: CASSEGQPQHF; CDR3 DNA: TGTGCCAGCAGCGAGGGTCAGCCCCAGCATTTT
clone size: .; V gene: TRBV30; D gene: .; J gene: TRBJ1-2; CDR3 protein: CAWSKGGLYGYTF; CDR3 DNA: TGTGCCTGGAGCAAAGGGGGTCTATATGGCTACACCTTC
clone size: .; V gene: TRBV19; D gene: .; J gene: TRBJ1-1; CDR3 protein: CASSIVGGRTEAFF; CDR3 DNA: TGTGCCAGTAGTATAGTGGGGGGGCGCACTGAAGCTTTCTTT
clone size: .; V gene: TRBV7-8; D gene: .; J gene: TRBJ1-6; CDR3 protein: CASSPDSGKNSPLHF; CDR3 DNA: TGTGCCAGCAGCCCCGATTCGGGTAAAAATTCACCCCTCCACTTT
clone size: .; V gene: TRBV28; D gene: .; J gene: TRBJ1-6; CDR3 protein: CASRTQPAQDSPLHF; CDR3 DNA: TGTGCCAGCAGAACCCAGCCCGCCCAGGATTCACCCCTCCACTTT
clone size: .; V gene: TRBV10-1; D gene: .; J gene: TRBJ2-3; CDR3 protein: CASSESVSRADTQYF; CDR3 DNA: TGCGCCAGCAGTGAGTCAGTTAGCCGGGCAGATACGCAGTATTTT
clone size: .; V gene: TRBV10-3; D gene: .; J gene: TRBJ2-1; CDR3 protein: CAISESGTLSYNEQFF; CDR3 DNA: TGTGCCATCAGTGAGTCGGGGACTCTTAGCTACAATGAGCAGTTCTTC
clone size: .; V gene: TRBV19; D gene: .; J gene: TRBJ1-1; CDR3 protein: CASSIDRGAIILNTEAFF; CDR3 DNA: TGTGCCAGTAGTATAGATCGGGGGGCTATCATTTTGAACACTGAAGCTTTCTTT
clone size: few; V gene: TRBV2; D gene: TRBD2; J gene: TRBJ2-5; CDR3 protein: CASLAGDGETQYF; CDR3 DNA: TGTGCCAGTCTAGCGGGAGATGGGGAGACCCAGTACTTC
clone size: .; V gene: TRBV20-1; D gene: TRBD1; J gene: TRBJ2-7; CDR3 protein: CSASGGRGYHEQYF; CDR3 DNA: TGCAGTGCTAGTGGTGGCAGGGGGTATCACGAGCAGTACTTC
clone size: .; V gene: TRBV6-5; D gene: .; J gene: TRBJ1-3; CDR3 protein: CASSYGGGLSGNTIYF; CDR3 DNA: TGTGCCAGCAGTTACGGAGGTGGCCTCTCTGGAAACACCATATATTTT
clone size: .; V gene: TRBV7-6; D gene: TRBD2; J gene: TRBJ2-4; CDR3 protein: CASSPGAASGRIRNIQYF; CDR3 DNA: TGTGCCAGCAGCCCCGGGGCGGCTAGCGGGAGAATCCGAAACATTCAGTACTTC
clone size: once; V gene: TRBV7-2; D gene: .; J gene: TRBJ1-5; CDR3 protein: CASSLGRIGQPQHF; CDR3 DNA: TGTGCCAGCAGCTTAGGGAGGATTGGTCAGCCCCAGCATTTT
clone size: .; V gene: TRBV7-9; D gene: TRBD1; J gene: TRBJ1-6; CDR3 protein: CASSPGDRDSPLHF; CDR3 DNA: TGTGCCAGCAGCCCAGGGGACAGGGATTCACCCCTCCACTTT
clone size: .; V gene: TRBV7-6; D gene: .; J gene: TRBJ2-1; CDR3 protein: CASSPEEHPSYNEQFF; CDR3 DNA: TGTGCCAGCAGCCCAGAGGAGCATCCATCCTACAATGAGCAGTTCTTC
clone size: .; V gene: TRBV6-2/TRBV6-3; D gene: .; J gene: TRBJ2-2; CDR3 protein: CASSYRPNQAGELFF; CDR3 DNA: TGTGCCAGCAGTTACCGCCCTAACCAGGCCGGGGAGCTGTTTTTT
clone size: .; V gene: TRBV6-6; D gene: .; J gene: TRBJ2-1; CDR3 protein: CASQTDRYDNEQFF; CDR3 DNA: TGTGCCAGTCAGACCGACAGGTATGACAATGAGCAGTTCTTC
clone size: .; V gene: TRBV12-3/TRBV12-4; D gene: .; J gene: TRBJ2-7; CDR3 protein: CASSSQGQSEQYF; CDR3 DNA: TGTGCCAGCAGTTCACAAGGACAGTCCGAGCAGTACTTC